A selection of T cell receptor beta chains follows, all from one sample in a study of blood T cells in healthy people across ages. Each CDR3 protein gets one entry after TCRdb re-called the 5' RACE reads with MiXCR. The sample comprises around 900,000 distinct CDR3 sequences, under 35% of which are singletons, and approximately 15% rests with the top ten. The specimen was blood. Receptor source: a woman of 80 years or more in good health. Each CDR3 is given with its conserved first and last residue. The D gene is left open where the match is weak. Only some rows state a clone size, as once, few, many or a class for expanded clones.

V gene: TRBV30; J gene: TRBJ2-1; clone size: many; D gene: NA; CDR3 protein: CAFRGGKVNEQFF; CDR3 DNA: TGTGCCTTTAGGGGGGGGAAAGTCAATGAGCAGTTCTTC
V gene: TRBV19; J gene: TRBJ2-7; clone size: NA; D gene: NA; CDR3 protein: CASSIEGAGSYNEQYF; CDR3 DNA: TGTGCCAGTAGTATAGAGGGGGCAGGCTCCTACAATGAGCAGTACTTC
V gene: TRBV9; J gene: TRBJ2-3; clone size: many; D gene: NA; CDR3 protein: CASSVDPGRRGRGTDTQYF; CDR3 DNA: TGTGCCAGCAGCGTAGACCCGGGGAGGCGGGGGCGAGGCACAGATACGCAGTATTTT
V gene: TRBV20-1; J gene: TRBJ1-1; clone size: many; D gene: NA; CDR3 protein: CSARDAGENTEAFF; CDR3 DNA: TGCAGTGCTAGAGATGCAGGGGAGAACACTGAAGCTTTCTTT
V gene: TRBV12-3/TRBV12-4; J gene: TRBJ1-1; clone size: NA; D gene: NA; CDR3 protein: CASSLVPQSEAFF; CDR3 DNA: TGTGCCAGCAGTTTAGTCCCGCAGTCTGAAGCTTTCTTT
V gene: TRBV4-1; J gene: TRBJ2-7; clone size: NA; D gene: TRBD2; CDR3 protein: CASSQVQRGAQGEQYF; CDR3 DNA: TGCGCCAGCAGCCAAGTGCAGCGGGGGGCCCAAGGCGAGCAGTACTTC
V gene: TRBV6-6; J gene: TRBJ2-6; clone size: NA; D gene: NA; CDR3 protein: CASAAPGTGANVLTF; CDR3 DNA: TGTGCCAGCGCCGCCCCAGGGACTGGGGCCAACGTCCTGACTTTC
V gene: TRBV18; J gene: TRBJ2-2; clone size: few; D gene: NA; CDR3 protein: CASSDGVGGTGELFF; CDR3 DNA: TGTGCCAGCTCCGACGGCGTCGGGGGCACCGGGGAGCTGTTTTTT
V gene: TRBV6-2/TRBV6-3; J gene: TRBJ2-5; clone size: many; D gene: NA; CDR3 protein: CASSYFGETQYF; CDR3 DNA: TGTGCCAGCAGTTACTTCGGGGAGACCCAGTACTTC
V gene: TRBV20-1; J gene: TRBJ2-5; clone size: few; D gene: NA; CDR3 protein: CSAQTGTPQETQYF; CDR3 DNA: TGCAGTGCCCAGACCGGGACACCACAAGAGACCCAGTACTTC
V gene: TRBV18; J gene: TRBJ2-2; clone size: few; D gene: TRBD1; CDR3 protein: CASSPQGALTGELFF; CDR3 DNA: TGTGCCAGCTCACCACAGGGGGCGCTGACCGGGGAGCTGTTTTTT
V gene: TRBV20-1; J gene: TRBJ2-3; clone size: NA; D gene: NA; CDR3 protein: CSGASGTDTQYF; CDR3 DNA: TGCAGTGGGGCTAGCGGCACAGATACGCAGTATTTT
V gene: TRBV19; J gene: TRBJ1-5; clone size: few; D gene: TRBD1; CDR3 protein: CASSIRQGFYQPQHF; CDR3 DNA: TGTGCCAGTAGTATCCGACAGGGTTTTTATCAGCCCCAGCATTTT
V gene: TRBV6-1; J gene: TRBJ1-2; clone size: NA; D gene: TRBD1; CDR3 protein: CASSVIRGLGYGYTF; CDR3 DNA: TGTGCCAGCAGTGTTATAAGGGGGCTCGGCTATGGCTACACCTTC
V gene: TRBV4-3; J gene: TRBJ2-6; clone size: many; D gene: NA; CDR3 protein: CASSQGWGASGANVLTF; CDR3 DNA: TGCGCCAGCAGCCAAGGTTGGGGAGCCTCTGGGGCCAACGTCCTGACTTTC
V gene: TRBV19; J gene: TRBJ2-2; clone size: few; D gene: TRBD1; CDR3 protein: CASGSTGTGSGELFF; CDR3 DNA: TGTGCCAGTGGCTCGACCGGGACAGGGTCCGGGGAGCTGTTTTTT
V gene: TRBV6-5; J gene: TRBJ2-6; clone size: few; D gene: NA; CDR3 protein: CASRSTGETGANVLTF; CDR3 DNA: TGTGCCAGCAGATCCACCGGTGAAACTGGGGCCAACGTCCTGACTTTC
V gene: TRBV18; J gene: TRBJ1-2; clone size: many; D gene: NA; CDR3 protein: CASSPRQRLYGYTF; CDR3 DNA: TGTGCCAGCTCACCACGACAACGCCTCTATGGCTACACCTTC
V gene: TRBV7-8; J gene: TRBJ2-3; clone size: many; D gene: NA; CDR3 protein: CASSLEVFVGKFRPSTDTQYF; CDR3 DNA: TGTGCCAGCAGCTTAGAAGTTTTTGTTGGCAAATTCCGGCCTAGCACAGATACGCAGTATTTT
V gene: TRBV6-2/TRBV6-3; J gene: TRBJ2-3; clone size: NA; D gene: NA; CDR3 protein: CASSYPTDTSTDTQYF; CDR3 DNA: TGTGCCAGCAGTTACCCGACGGATACTAGCACAGATACGCAGTATTTT
V gene: TRBV27; J gene: TRBJ2-7; clone size: NA; D gene: NA; CDR3 protein: CASSPEGGPGEQYF; CDR3 DNA: TGTGCCAGCAGTCCCGAGGGGGGTCCGGGGGAGCAGTACTTC
V gene: TRBV3-1; J gene: TRBJ2-3; clone size: NA; D gene: NA; CDR3 protein: CASSQDRGRGRGQYF; CDR3 DNA: TGTGCCAGCAGCCAAGACCGGGGCAGGGGTCGCGGGCAGTATTTT
V gene: TRBV12-3/TRBV12-4; J gene: TRBJ2-7; clone size: NA; D gene: NA; CDR3 protein: CASSFSRGGADEQYF; CDR3 DNA: TGTGCCAGCAGTTTCAGTAGAGGGGGGGCCGACGAGCAGTACTTC
V gene: TRBV30; J gene: TRBJ2-6; clone size: NA; D gene: NA; CDR3 protein: CAWQGYSGANVLTF; CDR3 DNA: TGTGCCTGGCAGGGTTACTCTGGGGCCAACGTCCTGACTTTC
V gene: TRBV7-7; J gene: TRBJ2-5; clone size: many; D gene: NA; CDR3 protein: CASSLTPQETQYF; CDR3 DNA: TGTGCTAGCAGCTTAACCCCCCAAGAGACCCAGTACTTC
V gene: TRBV28; J gene: TRBJ2-5; clone size: many; D gene: TRBD2; CDR3 protein: CASSLLAGGPAETQYF; CDR3 DNA: TGTGCCAGCAGTTTACTAGCGGGGGGGCCGGCGGAGACCCAGTACTTC
V gene: TRBV15; J gene: TRBJ1-4; clone size: NA; D gene: TRBD1; CDR3 protein: CATSRVRDRFNEKLFF; CDR3 DNA: TGTGCCACCAGCAGAGTCCGGGACAGGTTTAATGAAAAACTGTTTTTT
V gene: TRBV12-3/TRBV12-4; J gene: TRBJ1-1; clone size: NA; D gene: TRBD1; CDR3 protein: CASSFIQGVKTEAFF; CDR3 DNA: TGTGCCAGCAGTTTCATTCAGGGGGTGAAGACTGAAGCTTTCTTT
V gene: TRBV4-3; J gene: TRBJ1-2; clone size: many; D gene: NA; CDR3 protein: CASSQDHRGGGYGYTF; CDR3 DNA: TGCGCCAGCAGCCAAGATCATCGAGGGGGAGGGTATGGCTACACCTTC
V gene: TRBV6-2/TRBV6-3; J gene: TRBJ1-5; clone size: NA; D gene: TRBD1; CDR3 protein: CASRNRDRGDQPQHF; CDR3 DNA: TGTGCCAGCAGAAACCGGGACAGGGGGGATCAGCCCCAGCATTTT
V gene: TRBV7-2; J gene: TRBJ1-1; clone size: many; D gene: NA; CDR3 protein: CASSSREYTEAFF; CDR3 DNA: TGTGCCAGCAGCTCCCGCGAGTACACTGAAGCTTTCTTT
V gene: TRBV7-2; J gene: TRBJ2-5; clone size: few; D gene: TRBD2; CDR3 protein: CASRAGLAGETQYF; CDR3 DNA: TGTGCCAGCAGGGCGGGACTAGCGGGGGAGACCCAGTACTTC
V gene: TRBV6-5; J gene: TRBJ2-5; clone size: many; D gene: NA; CDR3 protein: CASSSSSGTQYF; CDR3 DNA: TGTGCCAGCAGTTCATCATCTGGGACCCAGTACTTC
V gene: TRBV7-2; J gene: TRBJ2-3; clone size: many; D gene: NA; CDR3 protein: CASSPLTGRLSTDTQYF; CDR3 DNA: TGTGCCAGCAGCCCCCTAACGGGGCGGTTGAGCACAGATACGCAGTATTTT
V gene: TRBV9; J gene: TRBJ1-2; clone size: few; D gene: TRBD1; CDR3 protein: CASSQRGDSRLYGYTF; CDR3 DNA: TGTGCCAGCAGCCAACGTGGGGACAGTCGTCTTTATGGCTACACCTTC
V gene: TRBV5-1; J gene: TRBJ1-2; clone size: NA; D gene: NA; CDR3 protein: CASSLAGVGTNYGYTF; CDR3 DNA: TGCGCCAGCAGCTTGGCCGGGGTGGGAACTAACTATGGCTACACCTTC
V gene: TRBV6-2/TRBV6-3; J gene: TRBJ1-2; clone size: few; D gene: NA; CDR3 protein: CASRRRTAPNYGYTF; CDR3 DNA: TGTGCCAGCAGACGCCGGACGGCACCTAACTATGGCTACACCTTC
V gene: TRBV6-6; J gene: TRBJ1-4; clone size: many; D gene: NA; CDR3 protein: CASSYSELKLFF; CDR3 DNA: TGTGCCAGCAGTTACTCGGAACTCAAACTGTTTTTT
V gene: TRBV13; J gene: TRBJ2-5; clone size: few; D gene: NA; CDR3 protein: CASNRGARETQYF; CDR3 DNA: TGTGCCAGCAACCGGGGGGCTAGAGAGACCCAGTACTTC
V gene: TRBV20-1; J gene: TRBJ1-5; clone size: NA; D gene: NA; CDR3 protein: CSARDRSALQGNQPQHF; CDR3 DNA: TGCAGTGCTAGAGATCGTAGCGCCCTTCAGGGCAATCAGCCCCAGCATTTT
V gene: TRBV2; J gene: TRBJ2-7; clone size: many; D gene: NA; CDR3 protein: CASTVFASTYEQYF; CDR3 DNA: TGTGCCAGCACAGTATTTGCGTCGACCTACGAGCAGTACTTC
V gene: TRBV2; J gene: TRBJ2-3; clone size: NA; D gene: TRBD2; CDR3 protein: CASSGDSGATDTQYF; CDR3 DNA: TGTGCCAGCAGTGGCGATAGCGGGGCCACAGATACGCAGTATTTT
V gene: TRBV12-3/TRBV12-4; J gene: TRBJ1-1; clone size: NA; D gene: NA; CDR3 protein: CASRSLQGDTEAFF; CDR3 DNA: TGTGCCAGCAGGTCTTTACAGGGCGACACTGAAGCTTTCTTT
V gene: TRBV11-3; J gene: TRBJ2-1; clone size: many; D gene: NA; CDR3 protein: CASSLEGRNEQFF; CDR3 DNA: TGTGCCAGCAGCTTAGAGGGGCGGAATGAGCAGTTCTTC
V gene: TRBV7-9; J gene: TRBJ2-4; clone size: many; D gene: TRBD2; CDR3 protein: CASSSMTSGGDIQYF; CDR3 DNA: TGTGCCAGCAGCTCCATGACTAGCGGGGGAGACATTCAGTACTTC
V gene: TRBV20-1; J gene: TRBJ2-3; clone size: many; D gene: NA; CDR3 protein: CSAPGPFDGQYF; CDR3 DNA: TGCAGTGCACCCGGACCCTTCGACGGGCAGTATTTT
V gene: TRBV9; J gene: TRBJ1-1; clone size: NA; D gene: NA; CDR3 protein: CASSGEPHRDTEAFF; CDR3 DNA: TGTGCCAGCAGCGGTGAACCGCACCGGGACACTGAAGCTTTCTTT
V gene: TRBV3-1; J gene: TRBJ2-1; clone size: NA; D gene: TRBD2; CDR3 protein: CASGGGRWDEQFF; CDR3 DNA: TGTGCCAGCGGCGGGGGGCGGTGGGATGAGCAGTTCTTC
V gene: TRBV5-1; J gene: TRBJ2-5; clone size: NA; D gene: NA; CDR3 protein: CASTGQGLPEETQYF; CDR3 DNA: TGCGCCAGCACCGGCCAAGGACTGCCGGAAGAGACCCAGTACTTC
V gene: TRBV6-2/TRBV6-3; J gene: TRBJ2-3; clone size: NA; D gene: TRBD2; CDR3 protein: CASRQRAGVSTDAQYF; CDR3 DNA: TGTGCCAGCAGGCAAAGAGCGGGGGTTTCCACAGATGCGCAGTATTTT
V gene: TRBV6-6; J gene: TRBJ2-3; clone size: many; D gene: TRBD2; CDR3 protein: CASSYGTSGGGRDTQYF; CDR3 DNA: TGTGCCAGCAGTTACGGCACTAGCGGGGGGGGCAGAGATACGCAGTATTTT
V gene: TRBV7-2; J gene: TRBJ2-1; clone size: NA; D gene: NA; CDR3 protein: CATKASGSSYNEQFF; CDR3 DNA: TGTGCCACCAAAGCTTCGGGAAGCTCCTACAATGAGCAGTTCTTC
V gene: TRBV11-2; J gene: TRBJ2-4; clone size: few; D gene: NA; CDR3 protein: CASSSPRAPWYF; CDR3 DNA: TGTGCCAGCAGCTCTCCCCGGGCTCCGTGGTACTTC
V gene: TRBV7-9; J gene: TRBJ2-3; clone size: NA; D gene: TRBD2; CDR3 protein: CASSFAGTSGGTDTQYF; CDR3 DNA: TGTGCCAGCAGCTTCGCCGGGACTAGCGGGGGGACAGATACGCAGTATTTT
V gene: TRBV12-3/TRBV12-4; J gene: TRBJ2-5; clone size: NA; D gene: TRBD1; CDR3 protein: CASSNRDRGRGETQYF; CDR3 DNA: TGTGCCAGCAGTAACCGGGACAGGGGGCGCGGAGAGACCCAGTACTTC
V gene: TRBV12-3/TRBV12-4; J gene: TRBJ2-3; clone size: once; D gene: NA; CDR3 protein: CASGSGGHTDTQYF; CDR3 DNA: TGTGCCAGCGGTTCCGGGGGTCACACAGATACGCAGTATTTT
V gene: TRBV29-1; J gene: TRBJ2-3; clone size: NA; D gene: NA; CDR3 protein: CSVDRGADTQYF; CDR3 DNA: TGCAGCGTTGATCGAGGGGCTGATACGCAGTATTTT